Each of the 18 T cell receptor beta chains below was sequenced from the same sample in a study of monozygotic twins with inflammatory bowel disease. TCRdb reworked the 5' RACE reads into one entry per CDR3 protein, no DNA. This table holds approximately 210,000 distinct CDR3 sequences. Material for sequencing was blood. These receptors were collected from a human donor with ulcerative colitis or Crohn's disease, or a healthy co-twin of an affected twin (not recorded which).

V usage is TRBV6-5 and J usage is TRBJ2-1. The CDR3 consists of 15 residues. Germline CDR1 MNHEY, CDR2 SVGAGI. The CDR3 sequence: CASSYSISGVNEQFF.

The chain joins TRBV7-2 to TRBJ1-1. CDR3 length: 13 amino acids. The V gene's germline CDR1 is SGHTA and CDR2 FQGNSA. The CDR3 sequence is CASSFNTDTEAFF.

V gene TRBV7-9 combines with J gene TRBJ2-3. Germline CDR1 and CDR2: SEHNR and FQNEAQ (reference sequence). This CDR3 comprises 17 residues. The CDR3 sequence is CASSSKDGSSSTDTQYF.

The gene calls are TRBV5-1 and TRBJ2-5. The CDR3 covers 15 residues. Germline CDR1 SGHRS, CDR2 YFSETQ. The chain's CDR3 is CASSLGTSAVETQYF.

The V gene is TRBV6-1, the J gene TRBJ2-1; TCRdb gives TRBD2 as the D gene, but with no DNA this cannot be confirmed. CDR1 and CDR2 from the germline V gene are MNHNS and SASEGT. This CDR3 contains 17 residues. The CDR3 reads CASIEEAGAISYNEQFF.

The chain is built from TRBV6-2 or TRBV6-3 and TRBJ1-1; TCRdb proposes TRBD1, but this gene call is untestable without DNA. CDR3 length: 14 residues. Germline loops: CDR1 MNHEY, CDR2 SVGEGT. CDR3 loop: CASSYGGAWTEAFF.

The V call is TRBV6-5, the J call TRBJ2-1; with no DNA, the TCRdb D assignment of TRBD2 cannot be verified. The CDR3 spans 16 residues. CDR1 and CDR2 (germline): MNHEY, SVGAGI. The CDR3 sequence is CASSYRAGGPYNEQFF.

J is TRBJ2-7 and V is TRBV7-2; TCRdb selects TRBD1, and the lack of DNA leaves this call unchecked. The CDR3 extends over 15 amino acids. The germline gives CDR1 SGHTA, CDR2 FQGNSA. CDR3 loop: CASSPDRASSYEQYF. The entire variable domain, with the rest obtained from reference TRBV7-2 and TRBJ2-7, is as follows: GAGVSQSPSNKVTEKGKDVELRCDPISGHTALYWYRQSLGQGLEFLIYFQGNSAPDKSGLPSDRFSAERTGGSVSTLTIQRTQQEDSAVYLCASSPDRASSYEQYFGPGTRLTVT.

V is TRBV7-3 and J is TRBJ2-5; TCRdb selects TRBD1, and the lack of DNA leaves this call unchecked. The CDR3 contains 14 residues. Germline CDR1 and CDR2: SGHTA and FQGTGA. CDR3 region: CASSLGAASETQYF.

The chain joins TRBV12-3 or TRBV12-4 to TRBJ2-1; the TCRdb D gene call, TRBD1, has no DNA to confirm it. The CDR3 runs 14 residues. CDR3: CASSRTRGNVEQFF.

The chain carries TRBV9 and TRBJ2-5; TCRdb names TRBD2, which stays unverified in the absence of DNA. This CDR3 spans 18 amino acids. From germline, CDR1 is SGDLS and CDR2 YYNGEE. CDR3 residues: CASSGRQATSGYQETQYF.

The chain carries TRBV14 and TRBJ2-7; TCRdb returns TRBD1, unconfirmable since there is no DNA. Germline CDR1 and CDR2: SGHDN and FVKESK. The CDR3 covers 14 residues. The chain's CDR3 is CASSPQTVTYEQYF.

V usage is TRBV24-1 and J usage is TRBJ2-1; the D call from TCRdb, TRBD1, cannot be confirmed without DNA. Germline V CDR1 and CDR2: KGHDR, SFDVKD. The CDR3 is made up of 15 amino acids. CDR3 region: CATSALGTPGNEQFF.

V and J are TRBV3-1 and TRBJ2-3. CDR1 is LGHDT and CDR2 is YNNKEL in the germline V gene (reference sequence). This CDR3 contains 14 residues. The CDR3: CASSLGSFTDTQYF.

V usage is TRBV18 and J usage is TRBJ2-1; the D call of TRBD1 rests on TCRdb alone, since no DNA is present to check it. CDR3 length: 17 amino acids. Germline values: CDR1 KGHSH, CDR2 LQKENI. The CDR3 here is CASSPPTGLRSYNEQFF.

The chain links TRBV7-9 to TRBJ2-1; TCRdb's assignment of TRBD1 cannot be checked, as there is no DNA. Germline-derived CDR1 and CDR2 are SEHNR and FQNEAQ (reference sequence). The CDR3 totals 16 residues. Here the CDR3 reads CASSDPGGAGGGEQFF.

The chain recombines TRBV7-9 with TRBJ2-7; the TCRdb D gene call, TRBD1, has no DNA to confirm it. The CDR3 totals 15 residues. Germline-derived CDR1 and CDR2 are SEHNR and FQNEAQ (reference sequence). CDR3 loop: CASGVAGGTPNEQYF.

The V gene is TRBV3-1, the J gene TRBJ1-1. The CDR3 totals 13 residues. Germline V gene sequence: CDR1 LGHDT, CDR2 YNNKEL (reference sequence). CDR3 protein: CASSQVSDTEAFF.